Below, 25 T cell receptor beta chains from the same sample are listed, as sequenced in a study of T cell responses to AZD1222 COVID-19 vaccine. Method: immunoSEQ multiplex PCR; TCRdb's copy keeps in-frame clones and lacks some. The data hold fewer than 45,000 clones, with about 89% observed a single time. The sequences come from peripheral blood, collected on day 0 of AZD1222 vaccination. All receptors come from an adult in good health.

The J gene is TRBJ1-5, the V gene TRBV10-3; no clear D gene. The CDR3 length is 13 residues. Germline V gene data show CDR1 as ENHRY and CDR2 as SYGVKD. V was cut by 2 bases and J by 3 bases, with 5 bases left in between. This CDR3 is CAISEGFNQPQHF. In nucleotides, the CDR3 is TGTGCCATCAGTGAGGGATTCAATCAGCCCCAGCATTTT.

This rearrangement joins TRBV19 to TRBJ1-5; D unresolved. The V end was cut by 6 bases, the J end by 6 bases, with 12 bases between. The germline V gene has CDR1 LNHDA and CDR2 SQIVND (reference sequence). This CDR3 is built from 13 residues. Here the CDR3 reads CASRGSGIQPQHF. The CDR3 nucleotides read TGTGCCAGTAGGGGGTCAGGTATTCAGCCCCAGCATTTT. The whole variable domain, filled in from reference TRBV19 and TRBJ1-5, reads DGGITQSPKYLFRKEGQNVTLSCEQNLNHDAMYWYRQDPGQGLRLIYYSQIVNDFQKGDIAEGYSVSREKKESFPLTVTSAQKNPTAFYLCASRGSGIQPQHFGDGTRLSIL.

The V call is TRBV18, the J call TRBJ2-3; 9 bases fit TRBD2. CDR3 size: 17 residues. The J segment lost 2 bases and the V segment lost 7 bases, leaving 13 bases of the junction unmatched. From germline, CDR1 is KGHSH and CDR2 LQKENI. The CDR3 sequence: CASFEGPTSGNTDTQYF. The CDR3 DNA is TGTGCCAGCTTCGAAGGCCCGACTAGCGGCAACACAGATACGCAGTATTTT.

This clone was counted a few times. The rearrangement uses TRBV7-6 and TRBJ2-7; D is unresolved. This CDR3 contains 12 residues. Trimming took 8 bases from V and 0 from J, leaving 8 bases between them. Germline loops: CDR1 SGHVS, CDR2 FNYEAQ. The CDR3 DNA follows: TGTGCCAGCTCCCGAGGCTCCTACGAGCAGTACTTC. Its translation is CASSRGSYEQYF.

V and J are TRBV11-2 and TRBJ1-2, with 9 bases fitting TRBD1. The CDR3 runs to 16 residues. Per germline, CDR1 SGHAT and CDR2 FQNNGV. Trimming cost V 2 bases and J 8 bases; bases outside gene matches: 12. The CDR3 region is CASSLRMGQGGEGYTF. CDR3 DNA: TGTGCCAGCAGCTTACGCATGGGACAGGGCGGGGAAGGCTACACCTTC.

The V call is TRBV7-2, the J call TRBJ2-2; the D gene is possibly TRBD2 (6 bases). The V and J ends lost 3 bases and 1 base respectively, with 12 bases between them. Germline V gene lookup returns CDR1 SGHTA and CDR2 FQGNSA. This CDR3 has 16 amino acids. The CDR3 DNA follows: TGTGCCAGCAGCTTCCCGGGGAGGTTGAACACCGGGGAGCTGTTTTTT. It specifies CASSFPGRLNTGELFF.

This chain links TRBV7-6 with TRBJ2-1, with 10 bases that match TRBD2. The CDR3 contains 16 residues. Trimming at V came to 5 bases and at J to 0 bases, leaving 4 bases not matched to a gene. In germline, CDR1 is SGHVS, CDR2 FNYEAQ. CDR3: CASSASGGSSYNEQFF. The CDR3 nucleotides are TGTGCCAGCAGCGCTAGCGGGGGAAGCTCCTACAATGAGCAGTTCTTC.

This clone has only one observation. The chain combines TRBV19 with TRBJ1-2; D unclear. V dropped 6 bases and J dropped 1 base, with 12 bases sitting between them. This CDR3 contains 14 residues. Germline V gene data show CDR1 as LNHDA and CDR2 as SQIVND (reference sequence). The chain's CDR3 is CASSSENLNYGYTF. Written as DNA, the CDR3 is TGTGCCAGTAGCTCGGAGAATCTTAACTATGGCTACACCTTC.

The chain joins TRBV19 to TRBJ1-5; D unresolved. Trimming pared 2 bases from V and 7 bases from J, leaving 6 bases between. This CDR3 has 12 amino acids. In germline, CDR1 is LNHDA, CDR2 SQIVND (reference sequence). Here the CDR3 reads CASSIPLQPQHF. The DNA of the CDR3 is TGTGCCAGTAGTATACCCCTGCAGCCCCAGCATTTT.

This clone was found once. V gene TRBV6-2 or TRBV6-3 combines with J gene TRBJ1-1; the match to TRBD1 covers 8 bases. V was clipped by 6 bases and J by 1 base; unmatched bases: 4. The CDR3 totals 14 residues. Per the germline V gene, CDR1 is MNHEY and CDR2 is SVGEGT. DNA of the CDR3: TGTGCCAGCAGGCCTGACAGGGGGAACACTGAAGCTTTCTTT. Translation: CASRPDRGNTEAFF.

The rearrangement joins TRBV6-5 to TRBJ1-3, with a weak D call TRBD1 (6 bases). Per the germline V gene, CDR1 is MNHEY and CDR2 is SVGAGI. This CDR3 has 13 amino acids. Between the trimmed V and J ends, which lost 10 bases and 0 bases, there was a span of 10 bases. The DNA for the CDR3 is TGTGCCACCAGGACAGACTCTGGAAACACCATATATTTT. Amino acids: CATRTDSGNTIYF.

The chain has TRBV3-1 (or the pseudogene TRBV3-2) and TRBJ2-2; 9 positions match TRBD1. The CDR3 is made up of 16 amino acids. Germline trimming cut 5 bases from V and 4 bases from J; bases unmatched to any gene: 8. CDR1 and CDR2 (germline): LGHDT, YNNKEL (reference sequence). The CDR3 region is CASSNAGTGITGELFF. For the CDR3, the DNA is TGTGCCAGCAGCAACGCCGGGACAGGGATCACCGGGGAGCTGTTTTTT.

The chain has TRBV6-5 and TRBJ2-1, with 8 bases lining up with TRBD2. CDR1 and CDR2 from the germline V gene are MNHEY and SVGAGI. Trimming removed 7 bases from V and 3 bases from J; junction bases left unmatched: 5. The CDR3 is 14 residues long. The CDR3 region has the DNA TGTGCCAGCAAAATAGCGGGACACTACAATGAGCAGTTCTTC. Its protein product is CASKIAGHYNEQFF.

This chain joins TRBV7-2 and TRBJ2-2; D gene unclear. CDR1 is SGHTA, CDR2 FQGNSA, per germline. The CDR3 covers 15 residues. V was trimmed by 4 bases and J by 1 base, leaving 10 bases between them. CDR3: CASSSRTRNTGELFF. The CDR3, as DNA: TGTGCCAGCAGCTCGAGGACCAGGAACACCGGGGAGCTGTTTTTT. Complete variable domain (other parts from reference TRBV7-2 and TRBJ2-2): GAGVSQSPSNKVTEKGKDVELRCDPISGHTALYWYRQSLGQGLEFLIYFQGNSAPDKSGLPSDRFSAERTGGSVSTLTIQRTQQEDSAVYLCASSSRTRNTGELFFGEGSRLTVL.

The V call is TRBV4-3, the J call TRBJ2-6; D unclear. Germline assignment: CDR1 LGHNA and CDR2 YSLEER. Trimming removed 1 base from V and 6 bases from J, with 4 bases in between. This CDR3 is 13 amino acids long. The CDR3 bases are TGCGCCAGCAGCCAAGGTGTGGCCAACGTCCTGACTTTC. Translated: CASSQGVANVLTF.

The chain has TRBV14 and TRBJ2-5; the D is unclear. V dropped 1 base and J dropped 9 bases, with 9 bases sitting between them. The CDR3 is 12 residues long. Germline lookup yields CDR1 SGHDN and CDR2 FVKESK. The CDR3 loop is CASSQGHRAQYF. The DNA of the CDR3 is TGTGCCAGCAGCCAAGGCCATAGGGCCCAGTACTTC.

Concerning this clone itself: An end of the junction does not agree with germline; a read error may underlie this. The rearrangement joins TRBV7-9 to TRBJ2-7, with 10 bases identical to TRBD1. CDR1 and CDR2 from the germline V gene are SEHNR and FQNEAQ (reference sequence). CDR3 length: 12 amino acids. CDR3 residues: CASSLGQGVGHF. The CDR3 nucleotides read TGTGCCAGCAGCCTAGGACAGGGGGTAGGACATTTC.

The chain uses TRBV29-1 and TRBJ1-1; TRBD1 is a possible D gene (6 bases). The CDR3 runs to 14 residues. In germline, CDR1 is SQVTM, CDR2 ANQGSEA. Between the trimmed V and J ends, which lost 4 bases and 0 bases, there was a span of 12 bases. The DNA of the CDR3 is TGCAGCGTTGCGCCAGGGGCATTGAACACTGAAGCTTTCTTT. Its translation is CSVAPGALNTEAFF.

This clone was observed a few times. As DNA, the CDR3 is TGCGCCAGCAGCCCCAACAGGGGGCCCGGTGAGCAGTTCTTC. It specifies CASSPNRGPGEQFF. The chain combines TRBV4-1 with TRBJ2-1; 9 nucleotides align to TRBD1. Germline loops: CDR1 MGHRA, CDR2 YSYEKL. This CDR3 comprises 14 residues. With 4 bases clipped from V and 9 bases from J, the junction kept 7 bases outside the gene matches.

The rearrangement uses TRBV5-5 and TRBJ2-7; D remains unclear. The V gene's germline CDR1 is SGHKS and CDR2 YYEKEE (reference sequence). Trimming removed 1 base at V and 7 bases at J, with 6 bases between. CDR3 length equals 11 residues. Here the CDR3 DNA reads TGTGCCAGCAGCTTGTTGGGAGAGCAGTACTTC. Translation gives CASSLLGEQYF.

V is TRBV2 and J is TRBJ2-7; a possible D gene is TRBD1 (5 bases). The germline V gene encodes CDR1 SNHLY and CDR2 FYNNEI. V was clipped by 8 bases and J by 2 bases, with 13 bases between them. This CDR3 spans 13 amino acids. This chain's CDR3 is CASQKTEPYEQYF. CDR3 nucleotide sequence: TGTGCCAGCCAGAAGACAGAGCCCTACGAGCAGTACTTC.

CDR3 DNA sequence: TGTGCCAGCAGTAACAACTACGAGCAGTACTTC. It yields the protein CASSNNYEQYF. The chain carries TRBV6-2 or TRBV6-3 and TRBJ2-7; D not resolved. Trimming cost V 5 bases and J 3 bases, with 5 bases left between them. From germline, CDR1 is MNHEY and CDR2 SVGEGT. The CDR3 is 11 amino acids.

Written as DNA, the CDR3 is TGTGCCAGCAGCCAAGGGACAGGGATGGTCTACGAGCAGTACTTC. This translates into CASSQGTGMVYEQYF. The chain carries TRBV3-1 (or the pseudogene TRBV3-2) and TRBJ2-7; 8 nucleotides agree with TRBD1. J lost 3 bases, V lost 1 base, and 5 bases had no gene match. Germline V gene data show CDR1 as LGHDT and CDR2 as YNNKEL (reference sequence). This CDR3 spans 15 amino acids.

This chain links TRBV28 with TRBJ1-2; no clear D. The V end lost 5 bases, the J end lost 5 bases, and 6 bases lay between the germline ends. The CDR3 spans 11 residues. CDR1 MDHEN and CDR2 SYDVKM come from the germline V gene. The CDR3 DNA reads TGTGCCAGCAGTAGGAGTTATGGCTACACCTTC. This translates into CASSRSYGYTF.

The chain couples TRBV2 to TRBJ1-2; 9 bases match TRBD1. CDR1 and CDR2 (germline): SNHLY, FYNNEI. V shed 8 bases and J 4 bases; nucleotides not matched to a gene: 17. This CDR3 contains 17 residues. The CDR3 region has the DNA TGTGCCAGCCGCCAGTCGGGACAGGGTTTATTTGGCTATGGCTACACCTTC. As protein: CASRQSGQGLFGYGYTF.